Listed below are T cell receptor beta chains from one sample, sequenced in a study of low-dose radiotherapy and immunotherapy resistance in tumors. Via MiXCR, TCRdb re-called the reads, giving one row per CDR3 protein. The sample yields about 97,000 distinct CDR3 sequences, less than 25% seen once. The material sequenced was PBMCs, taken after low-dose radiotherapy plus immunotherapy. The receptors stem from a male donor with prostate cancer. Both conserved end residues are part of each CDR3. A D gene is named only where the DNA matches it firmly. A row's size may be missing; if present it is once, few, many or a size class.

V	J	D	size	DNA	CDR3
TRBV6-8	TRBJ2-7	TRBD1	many	TGTGCCAGCAGCGAGGGGACAGGGGTCGAGCAGTACTTC	CASSEGTGVEQYF
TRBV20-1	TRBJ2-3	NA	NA	TGCAGTGCTAGAGATTGGGAGCTAACGCAGTATTTT	CSARDWELTQYF
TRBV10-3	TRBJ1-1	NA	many	TGTGCCATCAGTGAGTCGAGGGGGGACACTGAAGCTTTCTTT	CAISESRGDTEAFF
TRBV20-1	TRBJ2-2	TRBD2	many	TGCAGTGCTAGAACTCGGTATAGCGGGGGCGCTTCGAACACCGGGGAGCTGTTTTTT	CSARTRYSGGASNTGELFF
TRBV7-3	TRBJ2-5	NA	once	TGTGCCAGCAGCTTACGGTCGAGGACAGAAGAGACCCAGTACTTC	CASSLRSRTEETQYF
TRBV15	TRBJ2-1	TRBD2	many	TGTGCCACCAGCAGAGATGTTCCGGGGGGGAGCTCCTACAATGAGCAGTTCTTC	CATSRDVPGGSSYNEQFF
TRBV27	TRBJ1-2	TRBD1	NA	TGTGCCACCAGTGATGACAGGGGCGACTATGGCTACACCTTC	CATSDDRGDYGYTF
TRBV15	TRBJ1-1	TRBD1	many	TGTGCCACCAAGGGACAGATGAACACTGAAGCTTTCTTT	CATKGQMNTEAFF
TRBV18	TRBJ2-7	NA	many	TGTGCCAGCTCACCAAACAGTATCCCCTACGAGCAGTACTTC	CASSPNSIPYEQYF
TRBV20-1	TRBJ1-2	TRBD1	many	TGCAGTGCTAGAGGGAGGACAGGGGGCGCTTATGGCTACACCTTC	CSARGRTGGAYGYTF
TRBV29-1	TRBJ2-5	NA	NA	TGCAGCGTGCGTAGCGTCGAGGTGCGGGAGACCCAGTACTTC	CSVRSVEVRETQYF
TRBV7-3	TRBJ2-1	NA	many	TGTGCCAGCAGCTTTGGACAAAACAATGAGCAGTTCTTC	CASSFGQNNEQFF
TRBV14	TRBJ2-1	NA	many	TGTGCCAGCAGCCAAACCGGGACCCCAGAGCAGTTCTTC	CASSQTGTPEQFF
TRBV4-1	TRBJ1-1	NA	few	TGCGCCAGCAGCCGAGGGATCACGAACACTGAAGCTTTCTTT	CASSRGITNTEAFF
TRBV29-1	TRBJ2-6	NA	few	TGCAGCGTTCGTCAGGACTCTGGGGCCAACGTCCTGACTTTC	CSVRQDSGANVLTF
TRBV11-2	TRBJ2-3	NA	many	TGTGCCAGCAGCTCCCGGACCCTCACTAGCACAGATACGCAGTATTTT	CASSSRTLTSTDTQYF
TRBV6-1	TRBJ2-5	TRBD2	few	TGTGCCAGCAGGGCTAGCGGGGAGACCCAGTACTTC	CASRASGETQYF
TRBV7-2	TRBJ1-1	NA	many	TGTGCCAGCAGCAAACGGGGGAACACTGAAGCTTTCTTT	CASSKRGNTEAFF
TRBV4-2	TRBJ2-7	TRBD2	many	TGTGCCAGCAGCCAAGATGGACTAGCGGGGGGTATTGGCTCCTACGAGCAGTACTTC	CASSQDGLAGGIGSYEQYF
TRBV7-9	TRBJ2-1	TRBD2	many	TGTGCCAGCAGCCCTCGGACTAGCGGGGGGTCCTACAATGAGCAGTTCTTC	CASSPRTSGGSYNEQFF
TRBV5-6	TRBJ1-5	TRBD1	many	TGTGCCAGCAGCACAGCCGGGACAGGGGGGAGTCAGCCCCAGCATTTT	CASSTAGTGGSQPQHF
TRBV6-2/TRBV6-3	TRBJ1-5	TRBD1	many	TGTGCCAGCAGCCCCGCAGGGGGGGCTCAGCCCCAGCATTTT	CASSPAGGAQPQHF
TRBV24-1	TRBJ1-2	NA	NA	TGTGCCACCAGTGACCCGCGGGGAAGTGGCTACACCTTC	CATSDPRGSGYTF
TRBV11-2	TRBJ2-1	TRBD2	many	TGTGCCAGCAGCGTACTACTAGCGGGGGGGGCTTCGTTCTTC	CASSVLLAGGASFF
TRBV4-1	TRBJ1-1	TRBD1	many	TGCGCCAGCAGCTACAGCGGGACAGGGGCCACTGAAGCTTTCTTT	CASSYSGTGATEAFF
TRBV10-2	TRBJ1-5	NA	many	TGCGCCAGCAGAGGGGAAGGGAATCAGCCCCAGCATTTT	CASRGEGNQPQHF
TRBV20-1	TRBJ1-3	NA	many	TGCAGTGCTCCTGGACTGCGAAACACCATATATTTT	CSAPGLRNTIYF
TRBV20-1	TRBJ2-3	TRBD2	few	TGCAGTGCCCCCCGACTAGCGGATCACACAGATGCGCAGTATTTT	CSAPRLADHTDAQYF
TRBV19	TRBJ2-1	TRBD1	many	TGTGCCAGTAGGGATAAGGTCGGGACAGGGGGCGAGGATGAGCAGTTCTTC	CASRDKVGTGGEDEQFF
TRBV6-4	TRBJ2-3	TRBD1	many	TGTGCCAGCAGTGACGGGACAGGGGGAGATACGCAGTATTTT	CASSDGTGGDTQYF
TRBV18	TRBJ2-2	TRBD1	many	TGTGCCAGCTCACCGGGACAGGGTGACACCGGGGAGCTGTTTTTT	CASSPGQGDTGELFF
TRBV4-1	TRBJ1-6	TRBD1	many	TGCGCCAGCAGCCAAGATGGAGAGGGACAGGCGCCTCGTTCACCCCTCCACTTT	CASSQDGEGQAPRSPLHF
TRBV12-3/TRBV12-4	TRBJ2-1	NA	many	TGTGCCAGCAGTCCCAGGGGACCCACCCAGGGGGAGCAGTTCTTC	CASSPRGPTQGEQFF
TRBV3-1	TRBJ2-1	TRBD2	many	TGTGCCAGCAGCCAAGGCTTAGGGCGGGGGTCCTACAATGAGCAGTTCTTC	CASSQGLGRGSYNEQFF
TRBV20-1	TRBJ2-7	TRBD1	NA	TGCAGTGCTCCCGGACAGGGACCTTCCTACGAGCAGTACTTC	CSAPGQGPSYEQYF
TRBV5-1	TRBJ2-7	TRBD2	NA	TGCGCCAGCAGCTCCGGTAGCGGGACGATGAAGCAGTACTTC	CASSSGSGTMKQYF
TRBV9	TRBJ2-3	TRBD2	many	TGTGCCAGCAGCTCATCTTCTAGCGGGGCCGCTACGCAGTATTTT	CASSSSSSGAATQYF
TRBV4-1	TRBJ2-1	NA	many	TGCGCCAGCAGGCCATCGTGGGGGGCGGGCAATGAGCAGTTCTTC	CASRPSWGAGNEQFF
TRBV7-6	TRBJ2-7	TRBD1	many	TGTGCCAGCAGCAGCGGGACAGGGGGCGCGTACGAGCAGTACTTC	CASSSGTGGAYEQYF
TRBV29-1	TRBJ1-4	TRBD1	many	TGCAGCGTTGAAAACGAACAGGGGGAAGAAAAACTGTTTTTT	CSVENEQGEEKLFF
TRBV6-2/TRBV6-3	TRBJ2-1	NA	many	TGTGCCAGCAGTCGACGGGGGCCTGAGCAGTTCTTC	CASSRRGPEQFF